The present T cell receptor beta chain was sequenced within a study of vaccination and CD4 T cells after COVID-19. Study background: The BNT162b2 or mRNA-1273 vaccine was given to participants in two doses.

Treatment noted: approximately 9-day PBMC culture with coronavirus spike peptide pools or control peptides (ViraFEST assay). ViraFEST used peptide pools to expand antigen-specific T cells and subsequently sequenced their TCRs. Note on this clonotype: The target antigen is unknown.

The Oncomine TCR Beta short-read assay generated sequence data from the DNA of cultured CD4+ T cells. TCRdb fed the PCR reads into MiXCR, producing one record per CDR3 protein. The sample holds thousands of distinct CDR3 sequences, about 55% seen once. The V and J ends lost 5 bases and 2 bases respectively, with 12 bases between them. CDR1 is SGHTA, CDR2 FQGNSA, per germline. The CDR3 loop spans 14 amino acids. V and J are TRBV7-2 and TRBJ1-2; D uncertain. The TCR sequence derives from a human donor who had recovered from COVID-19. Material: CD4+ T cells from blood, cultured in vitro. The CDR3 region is CASSPYEANYGYTF. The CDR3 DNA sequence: TGTGCCAGCAGCCCTTATGAGGCCAACTATGGCTACACCTTC.